These T cell receptor beta chains were read from a single sample in a study of cytomegalovirus exposure and HLA in healthy donors. The assay was immunoSEQ multiplex PCR, and TCRdb's table has in-frame clones only and misses some. The repertoire holds 200,000 to 250,000 clones, with 85% to 90% as singletons. Source material: PBMCs. These receptors were taken from a young man in good health and CMV-seronegative. The CDR3 runs from the conserved cysteine through the conserved F or W. The order of the fields is D gene, J gene, V gene, clone size, CDR3 DNA, CDR3 protein. A D gene is named only where the DNA matches it firmly. Clone sizes are given selectively: once, few, many, or a class where the clone is expanded.

>.|TRBJ2-7|TRBV5-1|.
TGCGCCAGCAGGTTGACAGGCTACGAGCAGTACTTC
CASRLTGYEQYF
>.|TRBJ2-3|TRBV19|once
TGTGCCAGTAGTATAGGTGGAGGAGCAGATACGCAGTATTTT
CASSIGGGADTQYF
>.|TRBJ1-5|TRBV7-8|many
TGTGCCAGCAGCTTAGAAGAGGGAGCGCCCCAGCATTTT
CASSLEEGAPQHF
>TRBD2|TRBJ2-5|TRBV27|.
TGTGCCAGCAGTTTAGGGACTAGCGCTCGAGAGACCCAGTACTTC
CASSLGTSARETQYF
>.|TRBJ2-1|TRBV9|.
TGTGCCAGCAGTCCCGATCGTGTAGTGACCTACAATGAGCAGTTCTTC
CASSPDRVVTYNEQFF
>.|TRBJ2-1|TRBV2|few
TGTGCCAGCAGTGAATTCCAGGAGCAGTTCTTC
CASSEFQEQFF
>TRBD1|TRBJ2-7|TRBV28|.
TGTGCCAGCAGCTTCACAGGGGACTCCTACGAGCAGTACTTC
CASSFTGDSYEQYF
>TRBD2|TRBJ2-1|TRBV4-1|.
TGCGCCAGCAGCCAAGTAGCGGGGGTATACAATGAGCAGTTCTTC
CASSQVAGVYNEQFF
>TRBD1|TRBJ2-7|TRBV5-1|once
TGCGCCAGCAGCGGGGACAGTAGCGAGCAGTACTTC
CASSGDSSEQYF
>.|TRBJ2-3|TRBV5-1|.
TGCGCCAGCAGCTTCAGCGGACGCACAGATACGCAGTATTTT
CASSFSGRTDTQYF
>.|TRBJ1-1|TRBV7-6|.
TGTGCCAGCAGCTTAGGACAGCGTAACCTTATGAACACTGAAGCTTTCTTT
CASSLGQRNLMNTEAFF
>TRBD2|TRBJ2-2|TRBV6-1|.
TGTGCCAGCAGTAGGACTAGCGGGGATTACGGGGAGCTGTTTTTT
CASSRTSGDYGELFF
>.|TRBJ1-5|TRBV27|once
TGTGCCAGCAGTTCCGGGGGGCGACAGCCCCAGCATTTT
CASSSGGRQPQHF
>TRBD2|TRBJ2-5|TRBV10-3|.
TGTGCCATCAGTGATAGACTAGCGGAGAGGGAAGAGACCCAGTACTTC
CAISDRLAEREETQYF
>.|TRBJ2-7|TRBV7-2|once
TGTGCCAGCAGCTTTTCTCAGGGTACTTACGAGCAGTACTTC
CASSFSQGTYEQYF
>.|TRBJ2-2|TRBV29-1|once
TGCAGCGTTAACCCCGGGGTGGACACCGGGGAGCTGTTTTTT
CSVNPGVDTGELFF
>.|TRBJ1-4|TRBV28|few
TGTGCCAGCAGTTTCGGGGTTACAAATGAAAAACTGTTTTTT
CASSFGVTNEKLFF
>.|TRBJ2-5|TRBV10-3|.
TGTGCCATCAGTGAGTCGAACAGAAAAGAGACCCAGTACTTC
CAISESNRKETQYF
>TRBD2|TRBJ2-1|TRBV7-9|.
TGTGCCAGCAGCTTATATGAGGGGCGTTCTAGCGGGAGAAGGAATGAGCAGTTCTTC
CASSLYEGRSSGRRNEQFF
>.|TRBJ2-3|TRBV4-3|.
TGCGCCAGCAGCCAAGAGGGGACCACTAGCCGGGAGCAGTATTTT
CASSQEGTTSREQYF
>TRBD2|TRBJ2-7|TRBV15|.
TGTGCCACCAGCAGAGCTTGGGGACTAGCGGATTACGAGCAGTACTTC
CATSRAWGLADYEQYF
>.|TRBJ1-6|TRBV5-6|.
TGTGCCAGCAGCTCCCTCGCTCGGACAGTTAATTCACCCCTCCACTTT
CASSSLARTVNSPLHF
>.|TRBJ2-7|TRBV6-5|.
TGTGCCAGCAGTTACGATCCGGGATCCTACGAGCAGTACTTC
CASSYDPGSYEQYF
>.|TRBJ1-2|TRBV28|.
TGTGCCAGCCGGGAGCTTGACTATGGCTACACCTTC
CASRELDYGYTF
>.|TRBJ2-1|TRBV18|.
TGTGCCAGCTCATCGACTAGTAAGGACAATGAGCAGTTCTTC
CASSSTSKDNEQFF
>TRBD2|TRBJ2-1|TRBV30|.
TGTGCCTGGATGGGCCAGAGGACTAGCGGAAGCTCCTACAATGAGCAGTTCTTC
CAWMGQRTSGSSYNEQFF
>.|TRBJ2-7|TRBV7-2|.
TGTGCCAGCAGCTTCACGGGTACGACCTACGAGCAGTACTTC
CASSFTGTTYEQYF
>.|TRBJ1-5|TRBV18|.
TGTGCCAGCTCACCAGGGGGCTATAGCAATCAGCCCCAGCATTTT
CASSPGGYSNQPQHF
>TRBD1|TRBJ2-5|TRBV5-4|.
TGTGCCAGCAGCTTGGGACAGGGGGAGACCCAGTACTTC
CASSLGQGETQYF
>TRBD1|TRBJ2-1|TRBV5-1|.
TGCGCCAGCAGCTTGATGGGTTGGACAGGGGATGGTAATGAGCAGTTCTTC
CASSLMGWTGDGNEQFF
>.|TRBJ2-5|TRBV6-1|.
TGTGCCAGCAGTGTTCTGCTAAAAGAGACCCAGTACTTC
CASSVLLKETQYF
>TRBD1|TRBJ1-2|TRBV5-4|few
TGTGCCAGCAGCCCGGGACAGGGCTACACCTTC
CASSPGQGYTF
>TRBD2|TRBJ2-7|TRBV9|.
TGTGCCAGCAGCGTAGGGGGTAGCGGGGGCCTTCGAGAGCAGTACTTC
CASSVGGSGGLREQYF
>TRBD1|TRBJ1-1|TRBV7-9|few
TGTGCCAGCAGCATGCCCAGGGGGCTGAACACTGAAGCTTTCTTT
CASSMPRGLNTEAFF
>.|TRBJ1-1|TRBV4-3|.
TGCGCCAGCAGCCAAGACAGGATAAGCACTGAAGCTTTCTTT
CASSQDRISTEAFF
>.|TRBJ2-7|TRBV7-9|few
TGTGCCAGCACCCTAGCAGGCGGCTACGAGCAGTACTTC
CASTLAGGYEQYF
>.|TRBJ1-1|TRBV5-1|.
TGCGCCAGCAGCTTGGACCAGGGTATGGTTGGTTTCTTT
CASSLDQGMVGFF
>.|TRBJ1-6|TRBV5-8|.
TGTGCCAGCAGCTTGGCCATGGAGTCAGTTTCACCCCTCCACTTT
CASSLAMESVSPLHF
>.|TRBJ1-5|TRBV5-6|.
TGTGCCAGCAGCCTCCGAAGGACAGACTATAGCAATCAGCCCCAGCATTTT
CASSLRRTDYSNQPQHF
>.|TRBJ1-2|TRBV14|.
TGTGCCAGCAGCCAAGATGGGCCTGTCTATGGCTACACCTTC
CASSQDGPVYGYTF
>TRBD2|TRBJ2-1|TRBV19|once
TGTGCCGCTCGCGGGAGGGAGGGCAATGAGCAGTTCTTC
CAARGREGNEQFF
>.|TRBJ1-2|TRBV19|few
TGTGCCAGTAGTATCTCGGGGGAAAATGGCTACACCTTC
CASSISGENGYTF
>TRBD1|TRBJ1-3|TRBV4-1|.
TGCGCCAGCAGCCGTGGGACAGACTCTGGAAACACCATATATTTT
CASSRGTDSGNTIYF
>.|TRBJ2-7|TRBV19|.
TGTGCCAGTAGTATCGGTAGCCGAGAGCAGTACTTC
CASSIGSREQYF
>.|TRBJ1-2|TRBV27|.
TGTGCCAGCCAAAGATCAGGCTCCACCTATGGCTACACCTTC
CASQRSGSTYGYTF